This entry features one T cell receptor beta chain sequence. The target antigen is unknown. This specimen comes from a study of OX40 agonist ivuxolimab in advanced cancers. Study-level background: With a range of 23 to 79, age averaged roughly 60 years, and around 80% were male.

Whole-study results and caveats: Doses of 0.1 to 3.0 mg/kg were accompanied by clonal expansion of CD4+ and CD8+ blood T cells by week 6.

CDR1 MNHNY and CDR2 SVGAGI come from the germline V gene (reference sequence). V lost 6 bases and J lost 3, with 15 bases in between. This CDR3 has 15 residues. TCRdb's table, derived via immunoSEQ multiplex PCR, lists solely in-frame clones and lacks some. The sample lists over 50,000 clones, approximately 77% seen once, with under 0.6% in the top ten. Here the sequenced sample was CD4+ or CD8+ T cells sorted from blood, taken in a trial of the OX40 agonist ivuxolimab. This chain links TRBV6-6 with TRBJ2-1; D not certain. This sequence was found in an adult with an advanced solid tumor such as melanoma, head and neck, liver or kidney cancer. The CDR3 DNA is TGTGCCAGCAGGCCCCCTCCTTTGGTCTACAATGAGCAGTTCTTC. Protein sequence: CASRPPPLVYNEQFF.